This T cell receptor beta chain stems from a study of T cells in Graves' hyperthyroidism and ophthalmopathy. What was amplified from RNA transcripts were TCR beta CDR3 regions. With the HTBI primer set, the TCR CDR3 went through a first round of RT-PCR. TCRdb redid the calling of the multiplex PCR reads with MiXCR, one entry per CDR3 protein. The repertoire has hundreds of thousands of distinct CDR3 sequences, approximately 21% of them found once; the top ten carry roughly 60%. Deletions cut 0 bases from V and 0 bases from J, with 9 bases between. This CDR3 contains 15 residues. The germline CDR1 and CDR2 sequences are MNHEY and SVGAGI. This clonotype came up many times. The diagnostic basis comprised clinical symptoms, serum thyroxine and TRAb, thyroid ultrasound and orbital computed tomography.

The V gene is TRBV6-5, the J gene TRBJ2-7; D tentatively reads TRBD1 or TRBD2 (5 bases each). The clonotype originates from a young man with Graves' ophthalmopathy. The sample taken for sequencing was blood. The CDR3 DNA reads TGTGCCAGCAGTTACTCGACAGACTACTCCTACGAGCAGTACTTC. This encodes CASSYSTDYSYEQYF.